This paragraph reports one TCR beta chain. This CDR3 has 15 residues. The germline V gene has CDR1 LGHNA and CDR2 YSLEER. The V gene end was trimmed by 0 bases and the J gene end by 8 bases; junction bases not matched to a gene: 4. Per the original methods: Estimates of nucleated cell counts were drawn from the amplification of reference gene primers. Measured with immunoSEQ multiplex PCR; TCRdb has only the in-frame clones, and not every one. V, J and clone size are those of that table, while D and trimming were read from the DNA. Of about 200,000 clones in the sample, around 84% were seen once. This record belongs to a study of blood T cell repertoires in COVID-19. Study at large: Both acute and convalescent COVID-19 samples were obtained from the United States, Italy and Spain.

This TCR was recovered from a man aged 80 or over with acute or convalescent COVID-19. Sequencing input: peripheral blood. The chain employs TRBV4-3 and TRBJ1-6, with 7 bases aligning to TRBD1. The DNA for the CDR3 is TGCGCCAGCAGCCAAGACCCAGGGGGGTATTCACCCCTCCACTTT. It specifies CASSQDPGGYSPLHF.